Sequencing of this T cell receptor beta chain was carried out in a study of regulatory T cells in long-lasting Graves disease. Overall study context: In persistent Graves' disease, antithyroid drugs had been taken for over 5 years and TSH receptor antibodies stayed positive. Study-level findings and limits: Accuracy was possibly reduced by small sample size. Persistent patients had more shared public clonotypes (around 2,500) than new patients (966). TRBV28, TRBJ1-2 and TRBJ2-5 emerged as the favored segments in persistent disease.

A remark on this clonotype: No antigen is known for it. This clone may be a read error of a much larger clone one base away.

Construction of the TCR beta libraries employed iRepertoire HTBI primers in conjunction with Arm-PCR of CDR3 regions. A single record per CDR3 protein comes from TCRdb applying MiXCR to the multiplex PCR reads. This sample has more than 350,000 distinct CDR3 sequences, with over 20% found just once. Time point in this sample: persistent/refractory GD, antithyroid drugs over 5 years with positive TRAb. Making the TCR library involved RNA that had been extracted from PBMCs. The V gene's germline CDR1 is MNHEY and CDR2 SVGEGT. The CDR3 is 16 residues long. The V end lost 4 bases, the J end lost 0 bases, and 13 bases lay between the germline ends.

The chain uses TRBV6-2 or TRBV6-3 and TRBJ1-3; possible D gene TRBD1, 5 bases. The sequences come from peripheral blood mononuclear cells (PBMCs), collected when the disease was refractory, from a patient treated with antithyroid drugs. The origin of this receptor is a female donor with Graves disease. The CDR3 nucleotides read TGTGCCAGCAGTTTTCGAGACAGACCCTCTGGAAACACCATATATTTT. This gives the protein CASSFRDRPSGNTIYF.